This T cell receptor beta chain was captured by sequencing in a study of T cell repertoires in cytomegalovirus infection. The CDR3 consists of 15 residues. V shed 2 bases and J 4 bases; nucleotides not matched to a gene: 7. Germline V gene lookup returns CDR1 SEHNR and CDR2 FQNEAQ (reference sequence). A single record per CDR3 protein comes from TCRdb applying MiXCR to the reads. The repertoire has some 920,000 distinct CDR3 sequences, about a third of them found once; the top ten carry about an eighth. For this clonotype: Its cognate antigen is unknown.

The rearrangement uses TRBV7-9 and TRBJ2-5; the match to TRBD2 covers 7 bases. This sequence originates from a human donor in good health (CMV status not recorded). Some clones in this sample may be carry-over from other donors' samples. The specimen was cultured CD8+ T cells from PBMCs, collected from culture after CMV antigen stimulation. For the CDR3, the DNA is TGTGCCAGCAGCTTAAGCGGGGCGGGAAGAGAGACCCAGTACTTC. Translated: CASSLSGAGRETQYF.